The 4 T cell receptor beta chains below all came from one sample that was sequenced in a study of control samples from healthy donors and cancer patients. The repertoire was sequenced with immunoSEQ multiplex PCR; TCRdb's copy has only in-frame clones and lacks some. Among around 94,000 clones listed, about 86% were seen once. Sequencing input: blood. The source of these receptors is a woman in her forties or fifties in good health.

This clone was observed a single time. This chain uses TRBV7-9 with TRBJ2-2, with D uncertain. The length of the CDR3 is 13 residues. V was clipped by 5 bases and J by 3 bases, with 7 bases between them. Germline loops: CDR1 SEHNR, CDR2 FQNEAQ (reference sequence). CDR3 amino acids: CASSPFDTGELFF. As DNA, the CDR3 is TGTGCCAGCAGCCCATTTGACACCGGGGAGCTGTTTTTT.

V gene TRBV9 combines with J gene TRBJ2-3; tentative D call: TRBD1 (5 bases). Trimming left V 0 bases short and J 0 bases short, with 11 bases between. Germline V gene data show CDR1 as SGDLS and CDR2 as YYNGEE. CDR3 length equals 16 residues. Here the CDR3 reads CASSVVKGRSTDTQYF. The CDR3 DNA sequence: TGTGCCAGCAGCGTAGTTAAGGGGCGGAGCACAGATACGCAGTATTTT.

This chain connects TRBV19 to TRBJ2-7; D is unclear. The V gene's germline CDR1 is LNHDA and CDR2 SQIVND (reference sequence). The germline V and J ends were trimmed by 4 bases and 7 bases, with 17 bases remaining between them. This CDR3 contains 14 residues. The CDR3 sequence is CASSNKLSTVEQYF. The CDR3 bases are TGTGCCAGTAGTAACAAACTCAGCACAGTAGAGCAGTACTTC.

This chain connects TRBV29-1 to TRBJ2-7; 8 positions agree with TRBD1. The V segment lost 6 bases and the J segment 3 bases; nucleotides outside the gene matches: 7. Germline-derived CDR1 and CDR2 are SQVTM and ANQGSEA. This CDR3 spans 13 amino acids. CDR3: CSVRRTGNYEQYF. CDR3 DNA: TGCAGCGTGAGGCGGACAGGGAACTACGAGCAGTACTTC.